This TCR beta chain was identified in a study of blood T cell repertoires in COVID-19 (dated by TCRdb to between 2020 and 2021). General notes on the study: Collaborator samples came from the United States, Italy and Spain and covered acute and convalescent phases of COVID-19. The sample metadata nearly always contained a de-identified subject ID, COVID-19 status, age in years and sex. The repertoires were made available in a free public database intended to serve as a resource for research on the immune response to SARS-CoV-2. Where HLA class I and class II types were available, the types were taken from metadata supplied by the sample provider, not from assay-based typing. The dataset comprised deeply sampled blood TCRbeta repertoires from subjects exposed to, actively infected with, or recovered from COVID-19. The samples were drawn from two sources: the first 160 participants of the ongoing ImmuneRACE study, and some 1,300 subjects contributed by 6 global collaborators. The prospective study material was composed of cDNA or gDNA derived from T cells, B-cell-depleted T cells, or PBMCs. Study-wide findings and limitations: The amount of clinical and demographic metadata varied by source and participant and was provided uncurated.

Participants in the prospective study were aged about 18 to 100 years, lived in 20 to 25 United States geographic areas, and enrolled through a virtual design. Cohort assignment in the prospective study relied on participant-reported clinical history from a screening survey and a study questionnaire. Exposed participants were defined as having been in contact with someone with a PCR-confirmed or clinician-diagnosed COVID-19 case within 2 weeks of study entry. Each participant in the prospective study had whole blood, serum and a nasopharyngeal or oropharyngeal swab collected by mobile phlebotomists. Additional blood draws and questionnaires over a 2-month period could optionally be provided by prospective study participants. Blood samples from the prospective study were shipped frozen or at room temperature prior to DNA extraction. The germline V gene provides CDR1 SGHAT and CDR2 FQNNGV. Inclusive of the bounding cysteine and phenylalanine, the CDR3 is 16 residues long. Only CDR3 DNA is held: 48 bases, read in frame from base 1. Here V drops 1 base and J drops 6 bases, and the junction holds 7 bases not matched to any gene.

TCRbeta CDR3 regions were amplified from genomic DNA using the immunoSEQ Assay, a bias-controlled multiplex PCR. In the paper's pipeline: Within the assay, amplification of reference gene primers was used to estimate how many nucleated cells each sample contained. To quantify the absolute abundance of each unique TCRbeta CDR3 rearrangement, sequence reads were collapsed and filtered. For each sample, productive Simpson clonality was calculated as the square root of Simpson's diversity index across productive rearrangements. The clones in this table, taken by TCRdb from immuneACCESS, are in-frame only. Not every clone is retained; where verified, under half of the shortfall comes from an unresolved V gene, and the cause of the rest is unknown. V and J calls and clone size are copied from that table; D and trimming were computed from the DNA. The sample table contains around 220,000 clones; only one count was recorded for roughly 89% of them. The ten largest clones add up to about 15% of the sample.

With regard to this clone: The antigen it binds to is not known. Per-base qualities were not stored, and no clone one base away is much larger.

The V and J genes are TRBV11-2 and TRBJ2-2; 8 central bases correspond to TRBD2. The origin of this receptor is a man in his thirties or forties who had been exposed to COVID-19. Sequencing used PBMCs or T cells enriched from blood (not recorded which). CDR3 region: CASSLGGLVFPGELFF. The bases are TGTGCCAGCAGCTTAGGGGGACTAGTTTTCCCCGGGGAGCTGTTTTTT.